Sequencing of this TCR beta chain was carried out in a study of CD8 T cells in Susac syndrome. Each multiple sclerosis control was a treatment-naive patient with relapsing-remitting disease that was either stable or active. The CDR3 runs to 14 residues. Trimming pared 11 bases from V and 1 base from J, leaving 18 bases between. Germline V gene data show CDR1 as SGHDN and CDR2 as FVKESK. Reverse transcription of about 0.45 to 1 ug RNA was carried out with random hexamers. The authors amplified TCR beta CDR3 across 54 Vbeta and 13 Jbeta using immunoSEQ multiplex PCR. TCRdb called the immunoSEQ multiplex PCR reads again in MiXCR, with one record for every CDR3 protein. The profile shows 250,000 to 300,000 distinct CDR3 sequences, 80% to 90% of them singletons. General study findings and limits: TCR sequencing and HLA analysis covered a relatively small number of individuals.

With respect to this clonotype: The target antigen is unknown.

Sequenced: CD8+ T cells from PBMCs. V and J are TRBV14 and TRBJ2-7; D remains unclear. This sequence was found in a human donor with multiple sclerosis. The chain's CDR3 is CASSPQDRSYEQYF. CDR3 nucleotide sequence: TGTGCCTCCTCCCCCCAAGATCGGTCCTACGAGCAGTACTTC.